These T cell receptor beta chains were read from a single sample in a study of T cell responses to AZD1222 COVID-19 vaccine. Repertoires were generated with immunoSEQ multiplex PCR, while TCRdb's copy carries only in-frame clones and drops some. This sample carries roughly 100,000 clones, 80% to 90% of them seen once, and the ten largest clones take over 6.5%. The source was peripheral blood, collected on day 0 of AZD1222 vaccination. Every receptor here comes from an adult in good health. The CDR3 runs from the conserved cysteine through the conserved F or W. The D gene is left open where the match is weak. A clone size is listed for some rows: how often the clone was seen (once, few, many), or a class if it is expanded.

TRBD1,TRBJ1-5,TRBV6-4,NA,TGTGCCAGCAGCTCCAGGACAGGGTCCAATCAGCCCCAGCATTTT,CASSSRTGSNQPQHF
NA,TRBJ1-5,TRBV19,once,TGTGCCAGTAGTCGGGGGGGCAATCAGCCCCAGCATTTT,CASSRGGNQPQHF
NA,TRBJ2-3,TRBV18,NA,TGTGCCAGCTCACCACCGGCGGGCACAGATACGCAGTATTTT,CASSPPAGTDTQYF
TRBD2,TRBJ2-5,TRBV7-2,NA,TGTGCCAGCAGCCAACCTAGCGGGGGGGCCAGAGAGACCCAGTACTTC,CASSQPSGGARETQYF
NA,TRBJ2-7,TRBV6-2/TRBV6-3,NA,TGTGCCAGCAGTTACTCTCGCCAGGGGCTTAACGAGCAGTACTTC,CASSYSRQGLNEQYF
NA,TRBJ2-5,TRBV18,NA,TGTGCCAGCTCATCCCGGGCCACCGGAGAGACCCAGTACTTC,CASSSRATGETQYF
NA,TRBJ2-2,TRBV7-2,NA,TGTGCCAGCAGCAAGAGACAGGCTTTGTCCGGGGAGCTGTTTTTT,CASSKRQALSGELFF
NA,TRBJ2-2,TRBV7-2,NA,TGTGCCAGCAGCTTAGAGCCGGGGAACACCGGGGAGCTGTTTTTT,CASSLEPGNTGELFF
NA,TRBJ1-5,TRBV11-2,NA,TGTGCCAGCAGCTTATCCGCAGGGACGAGCAATCAGCCCCAGCATTTT,CASSLSAGTSNQPQHF
TRBD1,TRBJ2-1,TRBV15,NA,TGTGCCACCAGCAGGGAGGACAGGGCCCCCTACAATGAGCAGTTCTTC,CATSREDRAPYNEQFF
NA,TRBJ2-3,TRBV2,NA,TGTGCCAGCGAAAGAGATACGCAGTATTTT,CASERDTQYF
TRBD1,TRBJ2-7,TRBV7-6,NA,TGTGCCAGCAGCTTATTGAGGACAGGGGTTGGGGAGCAGTACTTC,CASSLLRTGVGEQYF
NA,TRBJ1-1,TRBV2,few,TGTGCCAGCAGTGAAAGGCAGGGTCGAGTGAACACTGAAGCTTTCTTT,CASSERQGRVNTEAFF
NA,TRBJ2-2,TRBV3-1/TRBV3-2,NA,TGTGCCAGCAGCCAAGATGTCGGGTTTGCCGGGGAGCTGTTTTTT,CASSQDVGFAGELFF